The present TCR beta chain was sequenced within a study of OX40 agonist ivuxolimab in advanced cancers. Study-level information: The dose-escalation cohort had hepatocellular carcinoma, melanoma, renal cell or head and neck cancer.

Method: immunoSEQ multiplex PCR; TCRdb's copy keeps in-frame clones and lacks some. This table holds over 95,000 clones, 70% to 90% found once. With V trimmed by 2 bases and J by 8 bases, 7 bases remained unmatched. Germline CDR1 and CDR2: GTSNPN and SVGIG (reference sequence). The CDR3 has 13 amino acids. This TCR derives from an adult with an advanced solid tumor such as melanoma, head and neck, liver or kidney cancer. The chain is built from TRBV30 and TRBJ1-2; 8 bases fit TRBD1. Sequences were derived from CD4+ or CD8+ T cells sorted from blood, sampled in a trial of the OX40 agonist ivuxolimab. The DNA for the CDR3 is TGTGCCTGGAGTTCAGGGGGCGCGAGGGGCTACACCTTC. Translation: CAWSSGGARGYTF.